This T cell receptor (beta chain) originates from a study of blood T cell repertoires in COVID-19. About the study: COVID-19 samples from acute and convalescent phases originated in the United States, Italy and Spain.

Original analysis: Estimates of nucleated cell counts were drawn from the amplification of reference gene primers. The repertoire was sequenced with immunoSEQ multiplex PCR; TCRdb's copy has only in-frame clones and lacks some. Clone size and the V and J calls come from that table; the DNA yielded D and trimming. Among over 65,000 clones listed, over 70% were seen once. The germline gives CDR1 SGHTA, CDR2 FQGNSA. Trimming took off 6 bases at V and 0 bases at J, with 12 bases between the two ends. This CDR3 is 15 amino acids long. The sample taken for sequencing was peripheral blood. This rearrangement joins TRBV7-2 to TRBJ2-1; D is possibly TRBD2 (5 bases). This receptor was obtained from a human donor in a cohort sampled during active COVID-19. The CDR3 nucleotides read TGTGCCAGCAGGAGCTATGCGGGCTCCTACAATGAGCAGTTCTTC. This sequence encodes CASRSYAGSYNEQFF.